These T cell receptor beta chains were read from a single sample in a study of control samples from healthy donors and cancer patients. Sequencing was performed with immunoSEQ multiplex PCR; in TCRdb, only in-frame clones are kept and a portion is missing. In the table there are roughly 95,000 clones, approximately 89% of which are singletons. The sequenced sample was blood. These receptors were collected from a woman aged 25 to 39 in good health. Each CDR3 is given with its conserved first and last residue. The order of the fields is J gene, clone size, V gene, D gene, CDR3 protein. The D gene is left open where the match is weak. Size values are once, few and many counts, or a class for expanded clones, and some rows have none.

TRBJ1-3	NA	TRBV5-6	NA	CATSWWGSGNTIYF
TRBJ2-5	NA	TRBV5-1	NA	CASSRQLQETQYF
TRBJ1-2	NA	TRBV25-1	NA	CASSERTDSLRGYTF
TRBJ2-5	once	TRBV28	NA	CASSLGQETQYF
TRBJ1-1	NA	TRBV2	NA	CASTGTQGNTEAFF
TRBJ2-5	NA	TRBV7-9	TRBD1	CASSPESGGRSGTQYF
TRBJ1-1	NA	TRBV4-1	NA	CASSSWTSNTEAFF
TRBJ1-1	NA	TRBV18	NA	CASSEGENTEAFF
TRBJ2-1	NA	TRBV9	TRBD2	CASSVEAGGYNEQFF
TRBJ1-5	NA	TRBV15	NA	CATSRALGPQPQHF
TRBJ1-1	NA	TRBV5-1	TRBD1	CASSLGGTGTEAFF
TRBJ1-5	NA	TRBV6-5	NA	CASSRGFRSNQPQHF
TRBJ1-1	NA	TRBV5-1	TRBD1	CASSLEGAKLNTEAFF
TRBJ2-1	NA	TRBV2	NA	CASTLASEQFF
TRBJ2-5	few	TRBV2	NA	CASRDDLGEETQYF
TRBJ2-6	NA	TRBV27	TRBD1	CASSPQGAKQSSGANVLTF
TRBJ1-1	NA	TRBV2	NA	CASTVLEDSEAFF
TRBJ1-2	NA	TRBV5-5	NA	CASRIQGSYGYTF
TRBJ2-1	NA	TRBV10-3	TRBD2	CAISGASGLTYNEQFF
TRBJ2-7	NA	TRBV18	TRBD2	CASCPGASGIEQYF
TRBJ1-5	NA	TRBV2	NA	CASRDGTANQPQHF
TRBJ1-6	NA	TRBV28	NA	CASSQGLSSPLHF
TRBJ1-5	NA	TRBV15	NA	CATSARQDNQPQHF
TRBJ1-1	once	TRBV5-1	TRBD1	CASSLSGGNTEAFF
TRBJ1-2	NA	TRBV14	NA	CASSLAGGGYTF
TRBJ2-1	once	TRBV21-1	NA	CASSNTQGGTSGRTPYNEQFF
TRBJ2-7	once	TRBV19	NA	CASSILPRGQQEQYF
TRBJ1-3	NA	TRBV18	TRBD1	CASSPDRGIGNTIYF
TRBJ2-1	NA	TRBV28	NA	CASGLLSYNEQFF
TRBJ2-7	NA	TRBV11-1	TRBD1	CASTPGQGVNEQYF
TRBJ2-5	NA	TRBV5-1	NA	CASANQGGGGETQYF
TRBJ1-4	NA	TRBV5-1	NA	CASSRRWMANEKLFF
TRBJ2-3	NA	TRBV5-1	NA	CASSIGTDTGTDTQYF
TRBJ1-2	NA	TRBV5-1	NA	CASSSQGYYGYTF
TRBJ2-5	once	TRBV5-5	NA	CASSFARTQGTQYF
TRBJ1-2	medium-sized	TRBV6-5	NA	CASGLQGYGYTF